This TCR beta chain was documented in a study of blood T cell repertoires in COVID-19. Study at large: Italy, Spain and the United States were the sources of the convalescent and acute COVID-19 samples. T cells, B-cell-depleted T cells, or PBMCs supplied cDNA or gDNA.

Profiled with immunoSEQ multiplex PCR; TCRdb holds only in-frame clones, not every one. The sample includes about 190,000 clones, about nine tenths of them seen just once. Germline-derived CDR1 and CDR2 are MNHNY and SVGAGI (reference sequence). Trimming left V 2 bases short and J 1 base short, with 9 bases between. This CDR3 contains 14 residues. Sequenced input: peripheral blood. The TCR comes from a man between 65 and 85 years old with active or convalescent COVID-19. The chain couples TRBV6-6 to TRBJ2-7; possible D gene TRBD1, 6 bases. CDR3 sequence: CASSYRGTSYEQYF. CDR3 bases: TGTGCCAGCAGTTACAGGGGGACATCCTACGAGCAGTACTTC.